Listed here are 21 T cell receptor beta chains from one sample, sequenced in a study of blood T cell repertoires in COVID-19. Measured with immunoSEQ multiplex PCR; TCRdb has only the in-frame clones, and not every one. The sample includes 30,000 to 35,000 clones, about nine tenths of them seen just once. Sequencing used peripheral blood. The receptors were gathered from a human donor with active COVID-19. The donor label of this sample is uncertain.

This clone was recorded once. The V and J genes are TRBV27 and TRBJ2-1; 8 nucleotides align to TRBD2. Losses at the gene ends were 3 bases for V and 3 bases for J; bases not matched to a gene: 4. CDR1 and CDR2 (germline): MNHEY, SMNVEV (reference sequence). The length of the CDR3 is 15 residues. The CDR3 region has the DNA TGTGCCAGCAGTTTGGGGCTAGCGGGCTACAATGAGCAGTTCTTC. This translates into CASSLGLAGYNEQFF.

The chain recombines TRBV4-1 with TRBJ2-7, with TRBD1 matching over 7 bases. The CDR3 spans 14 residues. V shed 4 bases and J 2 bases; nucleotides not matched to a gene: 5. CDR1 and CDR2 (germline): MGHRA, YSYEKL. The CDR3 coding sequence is TGCGCCAGCAGCCGGAACAGGGGAACCTACGAGCAGTACTTC. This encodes CASSRNRGTYEQYF.

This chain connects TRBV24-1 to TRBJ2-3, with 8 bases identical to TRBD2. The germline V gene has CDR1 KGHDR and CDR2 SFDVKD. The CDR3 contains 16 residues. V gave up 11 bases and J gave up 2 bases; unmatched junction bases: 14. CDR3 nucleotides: TGTGCCATCGGGGGGAGAAGCGGGAGAAACACAGATACGCAGTATTTT. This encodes CAIGGRSGRNTDTQYF.

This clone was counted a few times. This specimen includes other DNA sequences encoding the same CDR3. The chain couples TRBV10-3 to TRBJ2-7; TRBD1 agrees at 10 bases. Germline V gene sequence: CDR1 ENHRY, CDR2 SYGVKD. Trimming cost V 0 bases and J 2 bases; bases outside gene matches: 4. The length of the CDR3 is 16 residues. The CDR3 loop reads CAISESGTGAPYEQYF. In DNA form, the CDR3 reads TGTGCCATCAGTGAGTCAGGGACAGGGGCCCCCTACGAGCAGTACTTC.

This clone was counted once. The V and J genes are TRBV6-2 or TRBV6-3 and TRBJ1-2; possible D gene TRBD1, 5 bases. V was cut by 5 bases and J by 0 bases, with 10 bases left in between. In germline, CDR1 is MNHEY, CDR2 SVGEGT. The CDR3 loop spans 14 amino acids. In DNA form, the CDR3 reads TGTGCCAGCAGTCATGACAGATCTAACTATGGCTACACCTTC. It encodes CASSHDRSNYGYTF.

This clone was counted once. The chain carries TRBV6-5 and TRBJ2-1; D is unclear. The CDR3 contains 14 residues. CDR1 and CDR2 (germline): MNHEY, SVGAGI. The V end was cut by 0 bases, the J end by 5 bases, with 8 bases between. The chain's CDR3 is CASSYSNGDNEQFF. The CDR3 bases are TGTGCCAGCAGTTACTCGAACGGAGACAATGAGCAGTTCTTC.

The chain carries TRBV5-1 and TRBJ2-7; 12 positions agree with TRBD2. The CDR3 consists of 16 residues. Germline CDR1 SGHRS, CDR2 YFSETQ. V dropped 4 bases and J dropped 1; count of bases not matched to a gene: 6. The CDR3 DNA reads TGCGCCAGCAGCCTATGGACTAGCGGGATTTCCTACGAGCAGTACTTC. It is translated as CASSLWTSGISYEQYF.

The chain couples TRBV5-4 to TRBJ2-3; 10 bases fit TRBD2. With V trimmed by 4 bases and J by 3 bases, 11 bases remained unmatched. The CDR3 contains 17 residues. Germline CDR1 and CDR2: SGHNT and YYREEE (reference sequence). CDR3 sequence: CASSAPPSGSGTDTQYF. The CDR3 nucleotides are TGTGCCAGCAGCGCACCTCCTAGCGGGAGCGGAACAGATACGCAGTATTTT.

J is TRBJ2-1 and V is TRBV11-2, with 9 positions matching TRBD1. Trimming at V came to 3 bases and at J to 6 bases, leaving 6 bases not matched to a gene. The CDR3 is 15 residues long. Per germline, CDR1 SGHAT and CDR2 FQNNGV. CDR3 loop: CASSLAGTGTNEQFF. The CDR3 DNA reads TGTGCCAGCAGCTTGGCGGGGACAGGGACCAATGAGCAGTTCTTC.

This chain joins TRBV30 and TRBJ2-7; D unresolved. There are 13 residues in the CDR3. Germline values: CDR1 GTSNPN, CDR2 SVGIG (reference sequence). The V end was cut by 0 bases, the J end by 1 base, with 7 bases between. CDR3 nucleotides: TGTGCCTGGAGTGTTTGGCGGTCCTACGAGCAGTACTTC. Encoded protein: CAWSVWRSYEQYF.

The CDR3 DNA reads TGCGCCAGCAGCCAAGGAATAGCGGGAGTTGGAGGGATGGGGAACACCGGGGAGCTGTTTTTT. Translating it yields CASSQGIAGVGGMGNTGELFF. The J gene is TRBJ2-2, the V gene TRBV4-1; 9 nucleotides align to TRBD2. CDR3 size: 21 residues. Germline-derived CDR1 and CDR2 are MGHRA and YSYEKL. Trimming at V came to 1 base and at J to 1 base, leaving 16 bases not matched to a gene.

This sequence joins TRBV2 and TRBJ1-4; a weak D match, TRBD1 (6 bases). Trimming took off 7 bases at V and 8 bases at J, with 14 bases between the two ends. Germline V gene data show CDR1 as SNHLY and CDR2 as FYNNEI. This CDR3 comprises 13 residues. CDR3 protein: CASKRAGDEKLFF. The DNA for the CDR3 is TGTGCCAGCAAGAGGGCAGGGGACGAAAAACTGTTTTTT. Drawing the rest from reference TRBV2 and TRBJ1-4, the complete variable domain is EPEVTQTPSHQVTQMGQEVILRCVPISNHLYFYWYRQILGQKVEFLVSFYNNEISEKSEIFDDQFSVERPDGSNFTLKIRSTKLEDSAMYFCASKRAGDEKLFFGSGTQLSVL.

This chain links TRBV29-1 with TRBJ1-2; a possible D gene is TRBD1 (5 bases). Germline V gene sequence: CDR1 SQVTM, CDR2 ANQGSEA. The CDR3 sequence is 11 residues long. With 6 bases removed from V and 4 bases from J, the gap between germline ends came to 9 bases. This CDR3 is CSVTETYGYTF. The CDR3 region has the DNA TGCAGCGTGACAGAAACCTATGGCTACACCTTC.

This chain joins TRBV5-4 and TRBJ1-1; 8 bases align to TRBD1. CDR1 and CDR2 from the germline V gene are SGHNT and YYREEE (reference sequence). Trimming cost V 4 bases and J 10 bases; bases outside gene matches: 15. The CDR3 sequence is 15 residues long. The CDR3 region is CASSGDRGNSQGAFF. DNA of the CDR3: TGTGCCAGCAGCGGAGACAGGGGAAACTCTCAGGGAGCTTTCTTT.

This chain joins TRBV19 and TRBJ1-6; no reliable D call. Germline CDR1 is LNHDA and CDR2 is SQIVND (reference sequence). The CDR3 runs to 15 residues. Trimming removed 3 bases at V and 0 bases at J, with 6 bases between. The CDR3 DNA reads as TGTGCCAGTAGTATTAGCGGCTCCTATAATTCACCCCTCCACTTT. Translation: CASSISGSYNSPLHF.

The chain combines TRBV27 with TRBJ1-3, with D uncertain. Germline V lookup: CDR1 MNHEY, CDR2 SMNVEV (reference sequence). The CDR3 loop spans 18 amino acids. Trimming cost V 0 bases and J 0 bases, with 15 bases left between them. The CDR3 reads CASSLSTAPGYSGNTIYF. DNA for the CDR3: TGTGCCAGCAGTTTATCGACGGCCCCGGGATACTCTGGAAACACCATATATTTT.

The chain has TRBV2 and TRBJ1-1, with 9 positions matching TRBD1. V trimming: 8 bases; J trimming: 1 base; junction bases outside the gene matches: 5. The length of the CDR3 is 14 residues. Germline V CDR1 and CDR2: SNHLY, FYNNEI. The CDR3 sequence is CASGGDRANTEAFF. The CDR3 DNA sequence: TGTGCCAGCGGGGGGGACAGGGCGAACACTGAAGCTTTCTTT.

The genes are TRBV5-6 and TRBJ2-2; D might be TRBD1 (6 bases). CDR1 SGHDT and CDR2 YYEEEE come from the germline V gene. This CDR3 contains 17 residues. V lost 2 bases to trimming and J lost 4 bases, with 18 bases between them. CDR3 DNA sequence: TGTGCCAGCAGCTTATCCCCCGGGACACAAGTCACCGGGGAGCTGTTTTTT. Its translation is CASSLSPGTQVTGELFF.

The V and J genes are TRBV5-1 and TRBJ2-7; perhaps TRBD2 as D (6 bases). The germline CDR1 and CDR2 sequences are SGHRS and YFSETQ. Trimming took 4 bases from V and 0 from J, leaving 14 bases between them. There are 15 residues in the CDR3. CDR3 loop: CASSLTSPSSYEQYF. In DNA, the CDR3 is TGCGCCAGCAGCCTGACTAGTCCCAGCTCCTACGAGCAGTACTTC.

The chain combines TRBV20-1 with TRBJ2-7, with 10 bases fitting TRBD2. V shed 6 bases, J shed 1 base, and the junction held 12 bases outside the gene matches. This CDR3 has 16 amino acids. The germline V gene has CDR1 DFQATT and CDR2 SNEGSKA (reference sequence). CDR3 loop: CSASPSGRQISYEQYF. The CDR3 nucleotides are TGCAGTGCCAGTCCTAGCGGGAGACAAATTTCCTACGAGCAGTACTTC.

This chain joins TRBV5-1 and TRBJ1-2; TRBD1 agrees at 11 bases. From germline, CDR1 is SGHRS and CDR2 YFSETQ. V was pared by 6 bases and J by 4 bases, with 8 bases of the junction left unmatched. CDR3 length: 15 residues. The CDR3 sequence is CASKMGTGGPYGYTF. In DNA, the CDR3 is TGCGCCAGCAAAATGGGGACAGGGGGTCCCTATGGCTACACCTTC.